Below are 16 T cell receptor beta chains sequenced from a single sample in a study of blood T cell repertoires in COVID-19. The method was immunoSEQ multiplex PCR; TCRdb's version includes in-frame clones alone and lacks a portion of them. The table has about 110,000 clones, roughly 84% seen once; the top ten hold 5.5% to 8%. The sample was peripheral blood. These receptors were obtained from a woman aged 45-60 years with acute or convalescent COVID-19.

In nucleotides, the CDR3 is TGTGCCAGCAGCAAAGAGGACAGGGGTAACACTGAAGCTTTCTTT. It specifies CASSKEDRGNTEAFF. The rearrangement joins TRBV21-1 to TRBJ1-1; no DNA check was done on the table's D call, TRBD1. TRBV21-1 is deemed a pseudogene. The CDR3 spans 15 residues.

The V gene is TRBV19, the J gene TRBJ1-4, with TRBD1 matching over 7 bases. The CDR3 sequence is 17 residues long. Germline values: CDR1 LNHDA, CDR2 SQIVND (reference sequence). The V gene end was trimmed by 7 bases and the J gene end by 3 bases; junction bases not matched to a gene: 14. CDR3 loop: CASNPGTVGSANEKLFF. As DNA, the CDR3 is TGTGCCAGTAACCCCGGGACAGTTGGGTCAGCTAATGAAAAACTGTTTTTT.

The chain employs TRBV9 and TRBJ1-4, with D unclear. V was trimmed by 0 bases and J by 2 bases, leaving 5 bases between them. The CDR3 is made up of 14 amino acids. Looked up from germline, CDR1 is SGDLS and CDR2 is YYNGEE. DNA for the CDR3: TGTGCCAGCAGCGTAGGAGGGACTAATGAAAAACTGTTTTTT. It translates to CASSVGGTNEKLFF. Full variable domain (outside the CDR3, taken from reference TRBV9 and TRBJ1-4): DSGVTQTPKHLITATGQRVTLRCSPRSGDLSVYWYQQSLDQGLQFLIQYYNGEERAKGNILERFSAQQFPDLHSELNLSSLELGDSALYFCASSVGGTNEKLFFGSGTQLSVL.

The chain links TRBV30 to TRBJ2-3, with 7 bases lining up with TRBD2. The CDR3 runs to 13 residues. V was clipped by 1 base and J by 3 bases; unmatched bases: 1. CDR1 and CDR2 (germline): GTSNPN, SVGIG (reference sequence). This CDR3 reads CAWSGTRTDTQYF. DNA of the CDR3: TGTGCCTGGAGTGGGACTAGAACAGATACGCAGTATTTT.

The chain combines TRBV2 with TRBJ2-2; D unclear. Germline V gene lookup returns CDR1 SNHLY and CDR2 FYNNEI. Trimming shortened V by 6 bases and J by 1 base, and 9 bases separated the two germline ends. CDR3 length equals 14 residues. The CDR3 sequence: CASSASGNTGELFF. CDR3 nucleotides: TGTGCCAGCAGCGCTTCAGGGAACACCGGGGAGCTGTTTTTT.

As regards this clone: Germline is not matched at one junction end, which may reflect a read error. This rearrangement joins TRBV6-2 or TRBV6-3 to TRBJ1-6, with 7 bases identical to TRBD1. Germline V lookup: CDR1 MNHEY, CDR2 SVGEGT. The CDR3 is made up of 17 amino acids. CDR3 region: CAGSPDRETSYNSPLHF. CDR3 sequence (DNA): TGTGCCGGCAGCCCTGACAGGGAAACCTCCTATAATTCACCCCTCCACTTT.

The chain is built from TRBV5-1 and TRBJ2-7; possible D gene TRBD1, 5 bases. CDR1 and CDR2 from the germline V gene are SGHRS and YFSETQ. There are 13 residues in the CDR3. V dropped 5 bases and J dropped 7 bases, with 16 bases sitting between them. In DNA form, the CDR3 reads TGCGCCAGCAGGTCGGACACCCTGGGAGAGCAGTACTTC. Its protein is CASRSDTLGEQYF.

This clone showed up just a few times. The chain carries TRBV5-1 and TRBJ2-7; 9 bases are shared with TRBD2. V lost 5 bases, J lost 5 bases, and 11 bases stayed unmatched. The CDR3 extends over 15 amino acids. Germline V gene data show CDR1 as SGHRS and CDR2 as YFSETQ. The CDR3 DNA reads TGCGCCAGCAGAGGTAGCGGGGGCCCGGGGGACGAGCAGTACTTC. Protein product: CASRGSGGPGDEQYF.

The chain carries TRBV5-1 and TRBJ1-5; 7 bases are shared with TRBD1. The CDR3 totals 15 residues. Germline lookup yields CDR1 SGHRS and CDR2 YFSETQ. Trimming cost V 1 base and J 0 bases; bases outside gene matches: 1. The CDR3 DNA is TGCGCCAGCAGCTTGACAGGGGATAGCAATCAGCCCCAGCATTTT. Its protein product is CASSLTGDSNQPQHF.

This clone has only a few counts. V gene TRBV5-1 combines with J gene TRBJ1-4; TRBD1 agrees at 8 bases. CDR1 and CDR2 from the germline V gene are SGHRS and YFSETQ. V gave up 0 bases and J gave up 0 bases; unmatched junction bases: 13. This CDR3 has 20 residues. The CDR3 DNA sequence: TGCGCCAGCAGCTTGGTAAGGCAGGGGGCGAAGGTGTCAACTAATGAAAAACTGTTTTTT. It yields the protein CASSLVRQGAKVSTNEKLFF. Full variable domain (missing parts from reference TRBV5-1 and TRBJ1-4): KAGVTQTPRYLIKTRGQQVTLSCSPISGHRSVSWYQQTPGQGLQFLFEYFSETQRNKGNFPGRFSGRQFSNSRSEMNVSTLELGDSALYLCASSLVRQGAKVSTNEKLFFGSGTQLSVL.

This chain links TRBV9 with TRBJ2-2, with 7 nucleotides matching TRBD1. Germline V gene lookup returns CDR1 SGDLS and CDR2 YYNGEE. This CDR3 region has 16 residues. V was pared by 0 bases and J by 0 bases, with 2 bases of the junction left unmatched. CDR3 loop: CASSVVGTANTGELFF. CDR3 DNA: TGTGCCAGCAGCGTAGTAGGGACAGCGAACACCGGGGAGCTGTTTTTT.

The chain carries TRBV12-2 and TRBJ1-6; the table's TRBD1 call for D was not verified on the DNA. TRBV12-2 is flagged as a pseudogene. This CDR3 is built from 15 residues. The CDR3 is CASRPGTADNSPLHF. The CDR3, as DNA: TGTGCAAGTCGCCCCGGGACAGCGGATAATTCACCCCTCCACTTT.

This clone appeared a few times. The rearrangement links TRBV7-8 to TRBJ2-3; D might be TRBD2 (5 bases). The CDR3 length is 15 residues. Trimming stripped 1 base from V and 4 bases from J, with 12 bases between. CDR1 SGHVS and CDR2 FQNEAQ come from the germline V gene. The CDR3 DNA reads TGTGCCAGCAGCTTAGTTGCTAGCATTTCAGATACGCAGTATTTT. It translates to CASSLVASISDTQYF.

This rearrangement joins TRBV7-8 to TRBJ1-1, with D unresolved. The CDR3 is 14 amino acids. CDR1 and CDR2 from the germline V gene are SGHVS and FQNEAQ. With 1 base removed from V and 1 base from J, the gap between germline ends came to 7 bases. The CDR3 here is CASSLGAPNTEAFF. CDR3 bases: TGTGCCAGCAGCTTAGGCGCCCCGAACACTGAAGCTTTCTTT.

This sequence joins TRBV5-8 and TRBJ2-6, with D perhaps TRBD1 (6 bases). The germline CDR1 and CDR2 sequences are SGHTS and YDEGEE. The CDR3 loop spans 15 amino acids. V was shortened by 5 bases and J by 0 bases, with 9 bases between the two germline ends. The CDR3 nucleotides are TGTGCCAGCAGGTCCAGGGGCTCTGGGGCCAACGTCCTGACTTTC. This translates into CASRSRGSGANVLTF.

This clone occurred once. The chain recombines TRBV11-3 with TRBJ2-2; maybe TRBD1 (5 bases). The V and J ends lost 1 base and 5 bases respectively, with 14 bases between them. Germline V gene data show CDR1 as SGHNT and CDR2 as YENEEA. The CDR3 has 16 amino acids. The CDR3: CASSLVGRKGTGELFF. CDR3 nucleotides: TGTGCCAGCAGCTTAGTGGGGCGAAAGGGAACCGGGGAGCTGTTTTTT.